This T cell receptor (beta chain) emerged from a study of blood T cell repertoires in COVID-19. For the study at large: Samples of COVID-19 (acute and convalescent) were obtained from the United States, Italy and Spain. The cDNA or gDNA used as material had been derived from T cells, B-cell-depleted T cells, or PBMCs.

Only a few counts were recorded for this clone. Under the authors' procedure: By means of reference gene primer amplification, nucleated cell counts were estimated. Sequencing was performed with immunoSEQ multiplex PCR; in TCRdb, only in-frame clones are kept and a portion is missing. V and J calls and clone size are as listed in that table; D and trimming were resolved from the DNA. The sample records more than 150,000 clones, more than 80% being singletons. The V gene's germline CDR1 is MGHRA and CDR2 YSYEKL. This CDR3 contains 13 residues. V was trimmed by 3 bases and J by 5 bases, leaving 10 bases between them.

The sample consisted of peripheral blood. The V gene is TRBV4-1, the J gene TRBJ1-2; TRBD1 might be the D (6 bases). This clonotype was sampled from a human donor in a cohort sampled during active COVID-19. The CDR3 bases are TGCGCCAGCAGCCAGGCACAGGGATATGGCTACACCTTC. It translates to CASSQAQGYGYTF.